The table lists the clone carrying this TCR beta chain with many counts. Its antigen is unidentified. PBMCs stored at -80 C, numbering 2 million, were the origin of the unsorted libraries. Germline values: CDR1 SQVTM, CDR2 ANQGSEA. This CDR3 has 13 residues. With 7 bases removed from V and 6 bases from J, the gap between germline ends came to 15 bases. The data were taken from a study of neurological immune-mediated disorders. General study points: Multiple sclerosis was found to have the least TCR clonal expansion, below healthy controls, and HTLV-1-associated myelopathy the most.

By 5'RACE with 10-nucleotide random UMIs, the cDNA was made. TCRdb redid the calling of the 5' RACE reads with MiXCR, one entry per CDR3 protein. Among some 79,000 distinct CDR3 sequences, over 12% were seen once, and the ten largest hold roughly 7%. The TCR originated in a woman between 50 and 59 years old in good health. The specimen was PBMCs. V is TRBV29-1 and J is TRBJ2-2; D is tentatively TRBD1 or TRBD2 (5 bases each). The CDR3 nucleotides are TGCAGCGGAGGATTAATGGGGGCCGGGGAGCTGTTTTTT. Protein sequence: CSGGLMGAGELFF.